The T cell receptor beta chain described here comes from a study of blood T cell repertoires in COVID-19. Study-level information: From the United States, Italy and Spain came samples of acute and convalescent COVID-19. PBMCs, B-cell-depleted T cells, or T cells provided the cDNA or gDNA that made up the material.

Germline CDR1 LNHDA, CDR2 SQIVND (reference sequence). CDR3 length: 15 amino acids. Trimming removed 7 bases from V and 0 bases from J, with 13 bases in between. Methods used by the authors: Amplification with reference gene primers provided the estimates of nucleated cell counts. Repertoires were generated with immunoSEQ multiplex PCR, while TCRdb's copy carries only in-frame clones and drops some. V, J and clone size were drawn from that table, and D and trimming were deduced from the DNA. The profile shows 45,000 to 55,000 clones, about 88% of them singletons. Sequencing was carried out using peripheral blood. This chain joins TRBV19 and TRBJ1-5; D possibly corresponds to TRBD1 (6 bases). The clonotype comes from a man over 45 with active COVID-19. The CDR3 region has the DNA TGTGCCAGTAAACAATCGACAGGTAGCAATCAGCCCCAGCATTTT. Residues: CASKQSTGSNQPQHF. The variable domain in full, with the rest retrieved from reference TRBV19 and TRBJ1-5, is DGGITQSPKYLFRKEGQNVTLSCEQNLNHDAMYWYRQDPGQGLRLIYYSQIVNDFQKGDIAEGYSVSREKKESFPLTVTSAQKNPTAFYLCASKQSTGSNQPQHFGDGTRLSIL.